This entry describes one T cell receptor (beta chain). Its antigen is currently unknown. By flow cytometry, patients selected for sequencing had shown an expansion of CD8+CD57+ cells. Everyone among the patients had severe acquired aplastic anemia. Receipt of therapy had not occurred in any patient by the time of blood sampling. The sample belongs to a study of CD8+CD57+ T cells in acquired aplastic anemia. Study in general: The sorted CD4+ and CD8+ cells yielded an average around 3 ug of DNA.

Study results and caveats: Patients and controls had in common twenty-nine CD8+ CDR3 sequences.

CDR3 and TCR beta VDJ profiling relied on genomic DNA as the template. From the reads, TCRdb called clonotypes with MiXCR, one entry per CDR3 protein. The sample contains about 290,000 distinct CDR3 sequences, about 50% of which appear only once. Germline V gene lookup returns CDR1 LNHDA and CDR2 SQIVND (reference sequence). V was cut by 3 bases and J by 8 bases, with 7 bases left in between. The CDR3 has 12 amino acids. The sample comprised sorted CD4+, CD8+, or CD8+CD57+ T cells (not recorded which) from PBMCs. The chain joins TRBV19 to TRBJ2-2, with D possibly being TRBD2 (5 bases). The clonotype originates from a human donor with aplastic anemia. In nucleotides, the CDR3 is TGTGCCAGTAGTATCACTAGTGGGGAGCTGTTTTTT. Protein: CASSITSGELFF.